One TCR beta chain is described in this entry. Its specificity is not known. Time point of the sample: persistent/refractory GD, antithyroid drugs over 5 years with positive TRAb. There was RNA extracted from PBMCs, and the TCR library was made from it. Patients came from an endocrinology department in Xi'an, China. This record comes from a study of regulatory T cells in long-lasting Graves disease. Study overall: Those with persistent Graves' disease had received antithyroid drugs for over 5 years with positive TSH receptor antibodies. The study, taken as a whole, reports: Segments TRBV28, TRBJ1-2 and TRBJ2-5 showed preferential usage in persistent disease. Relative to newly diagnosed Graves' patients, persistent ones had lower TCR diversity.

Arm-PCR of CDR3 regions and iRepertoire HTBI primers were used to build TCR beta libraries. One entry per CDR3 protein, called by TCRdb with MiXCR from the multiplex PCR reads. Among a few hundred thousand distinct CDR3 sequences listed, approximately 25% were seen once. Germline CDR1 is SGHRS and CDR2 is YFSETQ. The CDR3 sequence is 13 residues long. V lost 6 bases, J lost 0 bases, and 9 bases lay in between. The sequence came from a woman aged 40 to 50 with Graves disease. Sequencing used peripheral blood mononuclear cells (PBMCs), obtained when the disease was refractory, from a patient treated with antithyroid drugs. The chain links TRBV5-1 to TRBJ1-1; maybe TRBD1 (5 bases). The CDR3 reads CASTGAMNTEAFF. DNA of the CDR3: TGCGCCAGCACTGGGGCTATGAACACTGAAGCTTTCTTT.